One and the same sample provided the 5 T cell receptor beta chains below, sequenced in a study of metastatic and nonmetastatic thyroid tumors. MiXCR re-clonotyped the PCR reads for TCRdb. The data show about 64,000 clones, approximately 4% seen once. All patients were treatment-naive before thyroid surgery. Sequencing was done on a sample of blood. These receptors were collected from a female donor with papillary thyroid cancer or a benign thyroid nodule (not recorded which). Some clones in this sample may be carry-over from other donors' samples.

This clone was observed at least ten times. This chain connects TRBV12-3 or TRBV12-4 to TRBJ2-7; D might be TRBD1 (5 bases). The CDR3 extends over 12 amino acids. V gave up 7 bases and J gave up 5 bases, with 12 bases separating them. The CDR3 nucleotides are TGTGCCAGCACCGAAGGGGCCCACGAGCAGTACTTC. Protein sequence: CASTEGAHEQYF.

The table lists this clone with many counts. This chain links TRBV7-3 with TRBJ2-1, with 7 nucleotides matching TRBD2. The CDR3 spans 14 residues. After removal of 1 base from V and 5 bases from J, the junction contained 2 bases not matched to a gene. Germline V CDR1 and CDR2: SGHTA, FQGTGA. This chain's CDR3 is CASSLRGGNNEQFF. In nucleotides, the CDR3 is TGTGCCAGCAGCTTAAGGGGGGGAAACAATGAGCAGTTCTTC.

This clone has a count of ten or more. The chain carries TRBV5-6 and TRBJ2-3; D perhaps matches TRBD2 (6 bases). Per the germline V gene, CDR1 is SGHDT and CDR2 is YYEEEE. The CDR3 loop spans 14 amino acids. Trimming removed 3 bases at V and 2 bases at J, with 10 bases between. CDR3: CASSSLANTDTQYF. CDR3 in DNA: TGTGCCAGCAGCTCTCTAGCGAACACAGATACGCAGTATTTT.

This clone was seen at least ten times. The CDR3 DNA reads TGTGCCAGCAATCCTCGGGGGGCATCCGACCTTTCTGGCTACACCTTC. It codes for CASNPRGASDLSGYTF. V is TRBV28 and J is TRBJ1-2; the D gene is possibly TRBD1 (6 bases). Between the trimmed V and J ends, which lost 7 bases and 7 bases, there was a span of 25 bases. The germline CDR1 and CDR2 sequences are MDHEN and SYDVKM. CDR3 size: 16 residues.

This clone was seen a handful of times. The chain employs TRBV20-1 and TRBJ2-1; D remains ambiguous. The germline CDR1 and CDR2 sequences are DFQATT and SNEGSKA (reference sequence). The CDR3 is made up of 13 amino acids. V dropped 0 bases and J dropped 8 bases, with 11 bases sitting between them. CDR3 bases: TGCAGTGCTAGAGATCAATGGGTCGATGAGCAGTTCTTC. Translating gives CSARDQWVDEQFF.